These T cell receptor beta chains were read from a single sample in a study of T cells in localized non-small cell lung cancer. Profiling relied on immunoSEQ multiplex PCR, and the TCRdb table lists in-frame clones only, not all of them. Here the sample spans fewer than 35,000 clones, roughly 92% being singletons. This material consisted of peripheral blood, taken before any cancer treatment. The receptor set was obtained from a woman aged 40 to 75 with stage I lung adenocarcinoma. CDR3s include the opening cysteine and the closing phenylalanine or tryptophan. Fields, in order: V gene, clone size, J gene, D gene, CDR3 DNA, CDR3 protein. A D gene is named only where the DNA matches it firmly. The size of a clone is reported for some rows only, either as once, few or many, or as a class for expanded clones.

>TRBV7-2|-|TRBJ2-1|-
TGTGCCAGCAGCTTAGGCGTTAGGCCCTACAATGAGCAGTTCTTC
CASSLGVRPYNEQFF
>TRBV25-1|once|TRBJ1-6|-
TGTGCCAGCAGTGAATACCCTGGGGGGTCACCCCTCCACTTT
CASSEYPGGSPLHF
>TRBV2|-|TRBJ1-2|-
TGTGCCAGCATTTACAGTAACTATGGCTACACCTTC
CASIYSNYGYTF
>TRBV10-3|-|TRBJ2-3|TRBD1
TGTGCCATCAGCCTAGGACAGGGCACAGATACGCAGTATTTT
CAISLGQGTDTQYF
>TRBV7-9|-|TRBJ1-1|-
TGTGCCAGCAGCCTACGGGGTAGGGGTGTGAACACTGAAGCTTTCTTT
CASSLRGRGVNTEAFF
>TRBV6-5|-|TRBJ1-1|TRBD1
TGTGCCAGCATAGAGAGGACAGGGAACACTGAAGCTTTCTTT
CASIERTGNTEAFF
>TRBV6-6|-|TRBJ2-7|-
TGTGCCAGCAGTTACGGGGTAGCCTACGAGCAGTACTTC
CASSYGVAYEQYF
>TRBV7-2|-|TRBJ1-2|TRBD1
TGTGCCAGCAGCCCGTGGGAGAACAGGGGTAACACCTTC
CASSPWENRGNTF
>TRBV4-3|-|TRBJ2-7|-
TGCGCCAGCAGCCAAGTACCAGACTACGAGCAGTACTTC
CASSQVPDYEQYF
>TRBV7-3|-|TRBJ2-1|-
TGTGCCAGCAGCCTGGCTGGGGCCCAGAACAATGAGCAGTTCTTC
CASSLAGAQNNEQFF
>TRBV7-2|-|TRBJ2-3|TRBD1
TGTGCCAGCAGCTCACAGGGGGCAGATACGCAGTATTTT
CASSSQGADTQYF
>TRBV15|-|TRBJ1-5|-
TGTGCCACCAGCAGAGATCAAGGGGATCAGCCCCAGCATTTT
CATSRDQGDQPQHF
>TRBV9|-|TRBJ1-6|-
TGTGCCAGCAGCGTAGAAGCAGCCTATAATTCACCCCTCCACTTT
CASSVEAAYNSPLHF
>TRBV18|once|TRBJ2-1|TRBD2
TGTGCCAGCTCACTAGGGACGCCTAGCGGGAGTAATGAGCAGTTCTTC
CASSLGTPSGSNEQFF
>TRBV21-1|-|TRBJ1-5|-
TGTGCCAGCAGCAACTTCCAGGCCGTCCAGCCCCAGCATTTT
CASSNFQAVQPQHF
>TRBV7-9|-|TRBJ1-3|TRBD1
TGTGCCAGCAGCCGCTGGGCGGGACAGGGGGCCACCTCTGGAAACACCATATATTTT
CASSRWAGQGATSGNTIYF
>TRBV25-1|-|TRBJ1-1|-
TGTGCCAGCAGTGACAGGGCGAACACTGAAGCTTTCTTT
CASSDRANTEAFF
>TRBV18|-|TRBJ2-7|TRBD1
TGTGCCAGCTCACCAAGTCAGGGGGCTTACGAGCAGTACTTC
CASSPSQGAYEQYF
>TRBV27|-|TRBJ1-2|TRBD1
TGTGCCAGCAGTTCCGGGGACGGGACAGGGTCTTACTATGGCTACACCTTC
CASSSGDGTGSYYGYTF
>TRBV11-2|-|TRBJ1-1|-
TGTGCCAGCAGCCTACCCGACTTCACTGAAGCTTTCTTT
CASSLPDFTEAFF